The 13 T cell receptor beta chains below come from one sample, sequenced in a study of cytomegalovirus exposure and HLA in healthy donors. In the PCR, 60 Vbeta and 13 Jbeta primers were used. Only in-frame clones appear in the TCRdb table, and some are missing; sequencing was by immunoSEQ multiplex PCR. In total, the table holds 80,000 to 100,000 clones. The sequenced material came from PBMCs. The receptors were sampled from a man in his forties or fifties in good health and CMV-seropositive.

The rearrangement joins TRBV29-1 to TRBJ2-1; 8 bases line up with TRBD1. Germline values: CDR1 SQVTM, CDR2 ANQGSEA. The CDR3 runs 11 residues. The V gene end was trimmed by 4 bases and the J gene end by 15 bases; junction bases not matched to a gene: 8. The CDR3 spells CSVVVWTGRFF. The DNA of the CDR3 is TGCAGCGTTGTGGTCTGGACAGGGAGGTTCTTC.

The V call is TRBV7-2, the J call TRBJ2-4; no definite D call. The CDR3 totals 13 residues. Trimming removed 5 bases at V and 6 bases at J, with 11 bases between. Germline V lookup: CDR1 SGHTA, CDR2 FQGNSA. The CDR3 DNA reads as TGTGCCAGCAGCCAAGTTCTACTAAACATTCAGTACTTC. Encoded protein: CASSQVLLNIQYF.

This chain links TRBV18 with TRBJ2-1, with 14 nucleotides matching TRBD2. V lost 8 bases, J lost 9 bases, and 3 bases stayed unmatched. Per the germline V gene, CDR1 is KGHSH and CDR2 is LQKENI. This CDR3 region has 13 residues. This CDR3 is CASTGLAGGEQFF. CDR3 sequence (DNA): TGTGCCAGCACCGGACTAGCGGGGGGTGAGCAGTTCTTC.

The J gene is TRBJ2-3, the V gene TRBV30; possible D gene TRBD2, 5 bases. Germline CDR1 reads GTSNPN; CDR2 reads SVGIG (reference sequence). The CDR3 totals 15 residues. The V end was cut by 2 bases, the J end by 3 bases, with 15 bases between. CDR3 sequence reads: CAWSLSGPGTDTQYF. The CDR3 region has the DNA TGTGCCTGGAGTCTGAGCGGCCCCGGAACAGATACGCAGTATTTT.

The chain combines TRBV4-2 with TRBJ2-2; 7 bases align to TRBD2. V gave up 5 bases and J gave up 9 bases; unmatched junction bases: 12. The germline gives CDR1 LGHNA, CDR2 YNFKEQ. The CDR3 extends over 15 amino acids. The CDR3 DNA is TGTGCCAGCAGCGAAAACGGGAGGACTGCCCGGGAGCTGTTTTTT. Residues: CASSENGRTARELFF.

The chain has TRBV10-3 and TRBJ2-5; D is possibly TRBD2 (5 bases). The CDR3 length is 14 residues. V shed 3 bases and J shed 2 bases, with 10 bases lying between them. CDR1 and CDR2 (germline): ENHRY, SYGVKD. The CDR3 sequence: CAISDPRGQETQYF. As DNA, the CDR3 is TGTGCCATCAGTGACCCCAGAGGGCAAGAGACCCAGTACTTC.

The chain carries TRBV25-1 and TRBJ1-1; 7 bases are a match to TRBD1. The CDR3 is 14 residues long. CDR1 and CDR2 (germline): MGHDK, SYGVNS. The J segment lost 0 bases and the V segment lost 4 bases, leaving 2 bases of the junction unmatched. The CDR3, as DNA: TGTGCCAGCAGTGCGGGGACAGTGAACACTGAAGCTTTCTTT. Its protein is CASSAGTVNTEAFF.

J is TRBJ2-1 and V is TRBV30; 10 bases fit TRBD2. V shed 6 bases and J 7 bases; nucleotides not matched to a gene: 15. CDR1 is GTSNPN and CDR2 is SVGIG in the germline V gene (reference sequence). The CDR3 contains 16 residues. The CDR3, as DNA: TGTGCCTGTCAACCCTCCACTAGCGGGATCGGAAATGAGCAGTTCTTC. As protein: CACQPSTSGIGNEQFF.

The chain couples TRBV5-1 to TRBJ2-5; 10 bases match TRBD1. The germline gives CDR1 SGHRS, CDR2 YFSETQ. J gave up 3 bases and V 4 bases, and 3 bases lay outside the gene matches. The CDR3 sequence is 14 residues long. CDR3 sequence: CASSQGQGKETQYF. The CDR3, as DNA: TGCGCCAGCAGCCAGGGACAGGGGAAAGAGACCCAGTACTTC.

The CDR3, as DNA: TGTGCCAGCAGCCCCCAGGACAGGGCTAATGAAAAACTGTTTTTT. It encodes CASSPQDRANEKLFF. The chain couples TRBV7-2 to TRBJ1-4; 8 bases fit TRBD1. The CDR3 covers 15 residues. Germline CDR1 SGHTA, CDR2 FQGNSA. Trimming cost V 5 bases and J 3 bases; bases outside gene matches: 5.

V is TRBV10-3 and J is TRBJ1-1; 8 bases align to TRBD1. Per the germline V gene, CDR1 is ENHRY and CDR2 is SYGVKD. V shed 6 bases and J 6 bases; nucleotides not matched to a gene: 6. The CDR3 sequence is 13 residues long. The CDR3 here is CAISVTGGPEAFF. CDR3 bases: TGTGCCATCAGCGTCACAGGGGGGCCTGAAGCTTTCTTT.

The V call is TRBV11-3, the J call TRBJ2-1; D might be TRBD1 (6 bases). The CDR3 spans 16 residues. The V gene lost 0 bases and the J gene lost 0 bases, with 9 bases spanning the gap. Looked up from germline, CDR1 is SGHNT and CDR2 is YENEEA. CDR3 loop: CASSLDGQSSYNEQFF. The CDR3, as DNA: TGTGCCAGCAGCTTAGATGGACAGAGCTCCTACAATGAGCAGTTCTTC.

V is TRBV10-3 and J is TRBJ2-3; TRBD2 matches 13 bases. Germline loops: CDR1 ENHRY, CDR2 SYGVKD. This CDR3 is 13 amino acids long. J gave up 5 bases and V 11 bases, and 4 bases lay outside the gene matches. CDR3 in amino acids: CAAGTSGEDTQYF. CDR3 coding DNA: TGTGCCGCCGGGACTAGCGGGGAAGATACGCAGTATTTT.